These 2 T cell receptor delta chains were all obtained from the same sample, sequenced in a study of fetal and pediatric gammadelta thymocytes. TCRdb reapplied CATT to the reads. The data show 150 to 200 delta-chain clones, approximately 9.6% seen once. Sequenced: Vgamma9Vdelta2 gamma-delta T cells from the thymus. Subset specified: sorted CD3+gammadeltaTCR+Vgamma9+Vdelta2+ thymocytes. The receptors were sampled from a child who underwent cardiac surgery and was recorded as healthy.

This clone has only a few counts. The TCRdb record carries a much larger clone's protein, which differs from this DNA's translation at residue 10; a read error is the likely cause, and the protein listed here is the DNA translation. This sample includes further DNA sequences coding for the same CDR3. The J gene is TRDJ1, the V gene TRDV2, with 11 bases lining up with TRDD3. Trimming cost V 3 bases and J 0 bases; bases outside gene matches: 11. This CDR3 is 18 amino acids long. The germline V gene encodes CDR1 GEAIGNYY and CDR2 EKD. CDR3 sequence (DNA): TGTGCCTGTGACGCGACCTGGGGGATACAGTTAGACACCGATAAACTCATCTTT. Amino acids: CACDATWGIQLDTDKLIF.

As regards this clone: Only one base separates this from a far larger clonotype, so it likely reflects a read error. The sample contains more than one DNA sequence encoding this CDR3. The gene calls are TRDV2 and TRDJ1; 8 bases agree with TRDD3. The J gene, absent from TCRdb, was called here by matching the DNA to germline. The germline V gene has CDR1 GEAIGNYY and CDR2 EKD. The CDR3 is 17 residues long. CDR3 sequence reads: CACDTVAGGDYTDKLIF. The CDR3 nucleotides are TGTGCATGTGACACCGTAGCTGGGGGAGATTACACCGATAAACTCATCTTT.